The sequence of this TCR beta chain was determined in a study of shared clonotypes between healthy human individuals (dated by TCRdb to the early 2020s). About the investigation overall: The cohort comprised a couple of women and three men aged 18 to 49 years. For each donor, CD4 naive and CD4 memory were each given three plates, CD8 naive was given two plates, and CD8 memory was given one plate. The study deeply sequenced blood TCR repertoires of about 5 healthy adults to estimate repertoire size and the extent of clonotype sharing between individuals. To increase sequencing depth and limit assay-specific biases, TCR repertoire library preparation and sequencing were carried out by different laboratories using diverse techniques. Leukapheresis yielded between about 0.9 and 10 billion PBMCs per donor. On the study overall, not on this receptor specifically: Sampling was restricted to blood, and TCR repertoires in tissue are likely to differ from TCR repertoires in blood. Across a few donors, roughly 5.4% of naive CD4, 3% to 4% of naive CD8, roughly 2.2% of memory CD4, and under 0.45% of memory CD8 clonotypes were shared. Naive subsets generally had larger estimated clonotype richness than memory subsets. The genetic and exposure-history diversity represented was limited by the small number of donors. Higher generation probabilities were observed for clonotypes shared by all four sorted-subset donors than for non-shared clonotypes. Rarefaction of sorted-subset datasets indicated incomplete sequencing despite the large sequencing depth. Based on pairwise subsampling, the degree of clonotype sharing among donors was expected to be affected by sequencing depth.

CD8 naive samples consisted of CD45RO-negative cells that were positively selected for CCR7, yielding a CD45RA+CCR7+ population without TemRA cells. The donors were healthy, HIV-negative adults who had no recently reported acute infections or vaccinations. Every donor was a Caucasian adult living in Nashville, Tennessee, USA. Blood was collected by leukapheresis, and PBMCs were isolated by Ficoll-Histopaque density gradient centrifugation and then cryopreserved in liquid nitrogen vapor phase. Analytical flow cytometry was used to check the purity and quantity of each magnetically sorted T cell population. Genomic DNA was isolated from every sorted fraction and measured by UV absorbance on a Nanodrop 2000c. Relative to germline, V is 0 bases shorter and J is 5 bases shorter, with 10 bases between their ends. Taken from the germline V gene, the CDR1 and CDR2 loops are MGHRA and YSYEKL. The CDR3 numbers 14 residues from cysteine through phenylalanine. This entry keeps only the CDR3 DNA: 42 bases, framed from base 1.

Turning to this clone: Its antigen is currently not known. Base qualities are not provided; no much larger clone lies one nucleotide away.

Using the deep immunoSEQ assay, TCR CDR3 regions were amplified from genomic DNA by multiplex PCR. Extracted genomic DNA from each cell subset was spread evenly across all wells of several immunoSEQ 96-well plates, with each plate serving as a replicate. Each replicate PCR for sorted subsets received roughly 0.2 ug genomic DNA, equal to some 32,000 T cell genomes. Purified libraries were quantified with a Qubit 3.0 fluorometer, sized on a Bioanalyzer 2100, and re-quantified with the KAPA Library Quantification kit. Each immunoSEQ 96-well plate was sequenced on its own single-read 150-cycle Illumina NextSeq 550 flow cell. Per the source publication's procedure: Because only junctional sequences without quality scores were contained in the immunoSEQ output, filtering matching that applied to full-length reads could not be performed. Sequences were annotated with PyIR, a Python wrapper for IgBLAST v1.9, and V/J genes and CDR3 were assigned using IMGT germline references. Reads were filtered out if the reads had weak V/J assignments (E-value above 1e-6), no CDR3, stop codons, out-of-frame junctions, or ambiguous translated residues. A V3J clonotype was defined by an identical inferred V gene, J gene, and CDR3 amino acid sequence. Percentage overlap between repertoires was computed as shared unique clonotypes divided by the size of the smaller repertoire. RTK rarefaction, the Chao1 estimator, and Recon v2.1 estimates of unobserved clonotypes were used to assess repertoire richness. OLGA was used to compute generation probabilities for all TCRbeta clonotypes that the gDNA method yielded from a handful of donors. TCRdb retrieved this table from immuneACCESS and kept in-frame rearrangements only. Not all clones are present; in checked studies, unresolved V genes account for under half, and no reason is known for the remainder. V, J and clone size are taken as reported in that table, and D and trimming were inferred from the DNA itself. The sample contains about 590,000 clones, over 95% of them found a single time. Together, the top ten hold 0.095% to 0.12% of the sample.

The chain joins TRBV4-1 to TRBJ1-1; there is no confident call for the D gene. Material: naive CD8+ T cells sorted from blood. Interpreted using the paper, the cell subset or site label stands for: CD45RA+CCR7+. The origin of this receptor is a young woman in good health. The DNA is as follows: TGCGCCAGCAGCCAAGAAGGCACGGATACTGAAGCTTTCTTT. It specifies CASSQEGTDTEAFF.